This TCR beta chain originates from a study of neurological immune-mediated disorders. Time point indicated: longitudinal time-point 2. Trimming removed 2 bases at V and 5 bases at J, with 9 bases between. Germline loops: CDR1 SGHRS, CDR2 YFSETQ. CDR3 length: 13 amino acids. This clonotype was seen repeatedly, ten times or more. Via MiXCR, TCRdb re-called the 5' RACE reads, giving one row per CDR3 protein. The repertoire holds under 100,000 distinct CDR3 sequences, under 15% seen once, with roughly 5% in the top ten. This TCR derives from a female donor with HTLV-1-associated myelopathy (HAM/TSP). Specimen: PBMCs. This chain links TRBV5-1 with TRBJ2-3; D remains unclear. CDR3 residues: CASSFEGIDTQYF. CDR3 in DNA: TGCGCCAGCAGCTTCGAAGGAATAGATACGCAGTATTTT. Filled out from reference TRBV5-1 and TRBJ2-3, the complete variable domain reads KAGVTQTPRYLIKTRGQQVTLSCSPISGHRSVSWYQQTPGQGLQFLFEYFSETQRNKGNFPGRFSGRQFSNSRSEMNVSTLELGDSALYLCASSFEGIDTQYFGPGTRLTVL.